This is a list of T cell receptor beta chains from one sample in a study of cytomegalovirus exposure and HLA in healthy donors. The data were produced by immunoSEQ multiplex PCR, yet TCRdb's version contains in-frame clones alone and is incomplete. Of more than 100,000 clones in the sample, about nine tenths were seen once. The sequencing input was PBMCs. These receptors all stem from a man aged 25-45 years in good health and CMV-seronegative. CDR3s include the opening cysteine and the closing phenylalanine or tryptophan. Fields, in order: V gene, J gene, clone size, CDR3 protein. Not every row has a clone size; where given, it reads once, few, many or a size class.

V gene: TRBV6-5
J gene: TRBJ2-7
clone size: -
CDR3 protein: CASSVKAGVGEQYF

V gene: TRBV5-1
J gene: TRBJ2-5
clone size: -
CDR3 protein: CASSQTTAQETQYF

V gene: TRBV7-8
J gene: TRBJ2-7
clone size: few
CDR3 protein: CASSLRREASYEQYF

V gene: TRBV10-2
J gene: TRBJ2-3
clone size: -
CDR3 protein: CASRGLAGQWGSSTDTQYF

V gene: TRBV19
J gene: TRBJ1-2
clone size: -
CDR3 protein: CASSQGTGGSYGYTF

V gene: TRBV10-3
J gene: TRBJ2-1
clone size: once
CDR3 protein: CAISASGTSGSNEQFF

V gene: TRBV27
J gene: TRBJ2-7
clone size: -
CDR3 protein: CASRPFGSGTYEQYF

V gene: TRBV27
J gene: TRBJ1-1
clone size: -
CDR3 protein: CASRPQYNTEAFF

V gene: TRBV4-1
J gene: TRBJ1-1
clone size: -
CDR3 protein: CASSIQGAPGSHEAFF

V gene: TRBV7-9
J gene: TRBJ2-7
clone size: -
CDR3 protein: CASSFPRRGGEGEQYF

V gene: TRBV19
J gene: TRBJ2-2
clone size: -
CDR3 protein: CASRRTSGGGLGSGELFF

V gene: TRBV5-6
J gene: TRBJ1-1
clone size: -
CDR3 protein: CASSLVRGGPNTEAFF

V gene: TRBV10-3
J gene: TRBJ2-1
clone size: -
CDR3 protein: CAISDPPGQGMWEQFF

V gene: TRBV5-1
J gene: TRBJ2-5
clone size: -
CDR3 protein: CASSLGWDSETQYF

V gene: TRBV7-7
J gene: TRBJ2-1
clone size: few
CDR3 protein: CASSLELAGDYNEQFF

V gene: TRBV13
J gene: TRBJ2-2
clone size: -
CDR3 protein: CASSNSGRDTGELFF

V gene: TRBV5-1
J gene: TRBJ1-2
clone size: -
CDR3 protein: CASSLGRGAKGGYTF

V gene: TRBV9
J gene: TRBJ2-7
clone size: -
CDR3 protein: CASSPRVGYEQYF

V gene: TRBV4-1
J gene: TRBJ2-5
clone size: -
CDR3 protein: CASSQADKDLETQYF

V gene: TRBV27
J gene: TRBJ2-3
clone size: -
CDR3 protein: CASTPEGPVSGRSRVLQDTQYF

V gene: TRBV30
J gene: TRBJ2-1
clone size: -
CDR3 protein: CAWSGTGNEQFF

V gene: TRBV5-1
J gene: TRBJ2-3
clone size: -
CDR3 protein: CASSSSGDRRVDTQYF

V gene: TRBV6-5
J gene: TRBJ1-2
clone size: -
CDR3 protein: CASSPSTGPLRYTF

V gene: TRBV6-5
J gene: TRBJ2-1
clone size: -
CDR3 protein: CASQAASSYNEQFF

V gene: TRBV2
J gene: TRBJ1-1
clone size: once
CDR3 protein: CASREIDRDGADTEAFF

V gene: TRBV11-2
J gene: TRBJ2-7
clone size: -
CDR3 protein: CASTTGYEQYF

V gene: TRBV2
J gene: TRBJ1-5
clone size: -
CDR3 protein: CASSEAGRGQPQHF

V gene: TRBV10-3
J gene: TRBJ2-7
clone size: few
CDR3 protein: CAMKETASSYEQYF

V gene: TRBV5-1
J gene: TRBJ2-5
clone size: -
CDR3 protein: CASSYNLASETQYF

V gene: TRBV5-1
J gene: TRBJ2-5
clone size: -
CDR3 protein: CASSPGQGVREQYF

V gene: TRBV5-1
J gene: TRBJ2-2
clone size: -
CDR3 protein: CASRPPGVNTGELFF

V gene: TRBV29-1
J gene: TRBJ2-1
clone size: -
CDR3 protein: CSVEAGFSIYNEQFF

V gene: TRBV2
J gene: TRBJ2-7
clone size: -
CDR3 protein: CASSTQGLPYEQYF

V gene: TRBV7-2
J gene: TRBJ1-3
clone size: -
CDR3 protein: CASSTLHGGGNTIYF

V gene: TRBV9
J gene: TRBJ1-1
clone size: -
CDR3 protein: CASSETGTGGLTEAFF

V gene: TRBV7-9
J gene: TRBJ1-2
clone size: -
CDR3 protein: CASSLGRTGHGYTF

V gene: TRBV18
J gene: TRBJ2-7
clone size: -
CDR3 protein: CASSPPYLTYEQYF

V gene: TRBV30
J gene: TRBJ2-3
clone size: -
CDR3 protein: CAWGGLAKTDTQYF

V gene: TRBV2
J gene: TRBJ2-1
clone size: once
CDR3 protein: CASRIAVQDYEQFF

V gene: TRBV15
J gene: TRBJ1-4
clone size: -
CDR3 protein: CATSVLRVTNEKLFF

V gene: TRBV4-2
J gene: TRBJ2-1
clone size: -
CDR3 protein: CASSQVGTDLYNEQFF

V gene: TRBV6-5
J gene: TRBJ2-1
clone size: few
CDR3 protein: CASSYTAQGYNEQFF

V gene: TRBV6-1
J gene: TRBJ1-3
clone size: once
CDR3 protein: CASTTGSSGNTIYF

V gene: TRBV4-1
J gene: TRBJ2-1
clone size: -
CDR3 protein: CASSQGAGAGDEQFF

V gene: TRBV7-9
J gene: TRBJ2-7
clone size: -
CDR3 protein: CASSLGLAGAGEQYF

V gene: TRBV11-1
J gene: TRBJ2-3
clone size: -
CDR3 protein: CASSPGLAGAEDTQYF

V gene: TRBV5-1
J gene: TRBJ2-3
clone size: -
CDR3 protein: CASGHDPDRSTDTQYF

V gene: TRBV6-5
J gene: TRBJ2-1
clone size: -
CDR3 protein: CASSYSRLAGSNEQFF

V gene: TRBV14
J gene: TRBJ2-7
clone size: few
CDR3 protein: CASSLLGQASYEQYF

V gene: TRBV5-6
J gene: TRBJ1-1
clone size: -
CDR3 protein: CASSLGQIMNTEAFF

V gene: TRBV7-2
J gene: TRBJ2-7
clone size: few
CDR3 protein: CASSFGGRGYEQYF

V gene: TRBV25-1
J gene: TRBJ2-2
clone size: once
CDR3 protein: CASSEQILNTGELFF

V gene: TRBV27
J gene: TRBJ2-7
clone size: -
CDR3 protein: CASSFLREVSYEQYF